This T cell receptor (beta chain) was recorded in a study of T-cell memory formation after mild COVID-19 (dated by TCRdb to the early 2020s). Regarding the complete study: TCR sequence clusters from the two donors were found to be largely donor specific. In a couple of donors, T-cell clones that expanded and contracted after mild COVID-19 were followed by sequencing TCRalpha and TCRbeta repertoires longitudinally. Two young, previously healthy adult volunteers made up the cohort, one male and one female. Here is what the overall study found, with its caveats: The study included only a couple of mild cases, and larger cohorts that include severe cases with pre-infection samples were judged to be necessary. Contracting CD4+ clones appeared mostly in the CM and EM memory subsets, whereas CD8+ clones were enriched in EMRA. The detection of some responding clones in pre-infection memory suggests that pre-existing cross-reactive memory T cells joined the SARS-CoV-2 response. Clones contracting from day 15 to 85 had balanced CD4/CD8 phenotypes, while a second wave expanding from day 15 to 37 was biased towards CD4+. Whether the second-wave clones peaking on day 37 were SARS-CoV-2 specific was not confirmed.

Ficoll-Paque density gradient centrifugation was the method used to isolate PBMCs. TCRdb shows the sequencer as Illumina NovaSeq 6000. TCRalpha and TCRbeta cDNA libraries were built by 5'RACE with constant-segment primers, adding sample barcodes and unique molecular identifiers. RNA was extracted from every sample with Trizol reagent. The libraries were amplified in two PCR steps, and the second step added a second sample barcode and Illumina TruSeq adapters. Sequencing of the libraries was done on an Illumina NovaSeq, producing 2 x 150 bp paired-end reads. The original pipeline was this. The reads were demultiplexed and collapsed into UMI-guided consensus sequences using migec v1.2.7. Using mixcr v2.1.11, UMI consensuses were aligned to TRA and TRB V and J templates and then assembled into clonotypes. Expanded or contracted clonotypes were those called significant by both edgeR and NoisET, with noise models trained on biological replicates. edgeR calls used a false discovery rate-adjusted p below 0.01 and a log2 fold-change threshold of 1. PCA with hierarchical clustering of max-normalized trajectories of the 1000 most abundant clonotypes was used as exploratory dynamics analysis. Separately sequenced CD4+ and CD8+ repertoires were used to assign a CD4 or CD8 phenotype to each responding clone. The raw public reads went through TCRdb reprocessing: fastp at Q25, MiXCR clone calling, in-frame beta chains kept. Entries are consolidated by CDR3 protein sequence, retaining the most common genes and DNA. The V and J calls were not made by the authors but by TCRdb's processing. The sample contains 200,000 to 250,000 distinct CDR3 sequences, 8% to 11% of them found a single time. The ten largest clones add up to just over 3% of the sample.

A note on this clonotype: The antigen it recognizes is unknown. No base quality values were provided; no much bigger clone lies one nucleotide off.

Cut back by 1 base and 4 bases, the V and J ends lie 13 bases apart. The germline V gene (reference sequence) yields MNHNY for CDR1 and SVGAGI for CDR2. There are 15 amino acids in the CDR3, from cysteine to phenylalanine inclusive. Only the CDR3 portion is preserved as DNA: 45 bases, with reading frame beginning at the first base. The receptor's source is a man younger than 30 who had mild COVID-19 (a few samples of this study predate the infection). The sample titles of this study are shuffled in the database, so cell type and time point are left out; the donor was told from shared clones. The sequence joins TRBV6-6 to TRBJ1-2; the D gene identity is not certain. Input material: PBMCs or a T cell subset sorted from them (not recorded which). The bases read TGTGCCAGCAGTTACTTCTCCACTCCATCCTATGGCTACACCTTC. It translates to CASSYFSTPSYGYTF.